The 32 T cell receptor beta chains presented below share a single source sample, sequenced in a study of T cell repertoires in cytomegalovirus infection. TCRdb re-called the reads through MiXCR, storing one row per CDR3 protein. This sample has fewer than 850,000 distinct CDR3 sequences, with 29% found just once. The antigens these receptors bind are not known. The sequencing used cultured CD8+ T cells from PBMCs, collected from culture after CMV antigen stimulation. These TCRs come from a human donor in good health (CMV status not recorded). Some clones in this sample may be carry-over from other donors' samples.

The table lists this clonotype with a few counts. The chain carries TRBV29-1 and TRBJ1-1; unclear D gene. Germline assignment: CDR1 SQVTM and CDR2 ANQGSEA. The CDR3 extends over 12 amino acids. The V gene lost 4 bases and the J gene lost 1 base, with 7 bases spanning the gap. CDR3 protein: CSVGVRNTEAFF. The DNA of the CDR3 is TGCAGCGTTGGGGTCAGGAACACTGAAGCTTTCTTT.

This CDR3 reads CSAPGIRGEQFF. For the CDR3, the DNA is TGCAGCGCTCCCGGGATCCGAGGGGAGCAGTTCTTC. The chain couples TRBV29-1 to TRBJ2-1, with D possibly TRBD2 on 5 matching bases. The CDR3 is made up of 12 amino acids. Per the germline V gene, CDR1 is SQVTM and CDR2 is ANQGSEA. The V gene lost 7 bases and the J gene lost 10 bases, with 17 bases spanning the gap.

J is TRBJ2-1 and V is TRBV29-1; possibly TRBD1 or TRBD2 for D (6 bases each). V was shortened by 2 bases and J by 3 bases, with 14 bases between the two germline ends. The CDR3 length is 15 residues. Per germline, CDR1 SQVTM and CDR2 ANQGSEA. The CDR3 loop is CSVESGGYRYNEQFF. Here the CDR3 DNA reads TGCAGCGTTGAATCCGGGGGCTATCGCTACAATGAGCAGTTCTTC.

V is TRBV4-3 and J is TRBJ2-1; perhaps TRBD1 as D (8 bases). This CDR3 has 18 amino acids. From germline, CDR1 is LGHNA and CDR2 YSLEER. V was clipped by 0 bases and J by 6 bases, with 21 bases between them. In nucleotides, the CDR3 is TGCGCCAGCAGCCAAGACGAAATGGACAGGGAGGGAATCAATGAGCAGTTCTTC. It specifies CASSQDEMDREGINEQFF.

This clonotype has just one count. The V gene is TRBV9, the J gene TRBJ1-6, with 9 bases lining up with TRBD1. Trimming cost V 3 bases and J 0 bases; bases outside gene matches: 1. Germline V CDR1 and CDR2: SGDLS, YYNGEE. This CDR3 has 16 amino acids. This CDR3 is CASSETGGSYNSPLHF. For the CDR3, the DNA is TGTGCCAGCAGCGAGACAGGGGGCTCCTATAATTCACCCCTCCACTTT.

This chain joins TRBV7-2 and TRBJ2-7, with 9 bases matching TRBD1. Germline CDR1 and CDR2: SGHTA and FQGNSA. The ends lost 5 bases at V and 7 bases at J; junction bases unmatched: 9. The length of the CDR3 is 14 residues. CDR3 protein: CASSLRQGVREQYF. The CDR3 DNA follows: TGTGCCAGCAGCCTCCGACAGGGGGTAAGGGAGCAGTACTTC.

This clonotype was seen more than once but under ten times. This chain connects TRBV5-6 to TRBJ2-5, with D perhaps matching TRBD1 or TRBD2 (5 bases each). Trimming shortened V by 1 base and J by 5 bases, and 15 bases separated the two germline ends. Germline values: CDR1 SGHDT, CDR2 YYEEEE. The CDR3 sequence is 15 residues long. The CDR3 protein is CASSLRDRWVETQYF. In DNA, the CDR3 is TGTGCCAGCAGCTTGCGGGACCGGTGGGTGGAGACCCAGTACTTC.

This sequence joins TRBV29-1 and TRBJ2-1, with D perhaps given as TRBD1 or TRBD2 (5 bases each). The CDR3 is 12 residues long. In germline, CDR1 is SQVTM, CDR2 ANQGSEA. With 0 bases removed from V and 12 bases from J, the gap between germline ends came to 12 bases. The CDR3 here is CSVEDRGRGQFF. Written as DNA, the CDR3 is TGCAGCGTTGAAGATCGGGGCCGGGGGCAGTTCTTC.

This clonotype was observed a handful of times. The chain has TRBV6-5 and TRBJ2-5; D not certain. In germline, CDR1 is MNHEY, CDR2 SVGAGI. CDR3 length equals 13 residues. With 5 bases removed from V and 5 bases from J, the gap between germline ends came to 12 bases. CDR3 residues: CASSGDLGETQYF. The CDR3 DNA reads TGTGCCAGCAGTGGCGATCTCGGGGAGACCCAGTACTTC.

This clonotype was seen a handful of times. The chain joins TRBV6-5 to TRBJ1-3; no clear D gene. This CDR3 contains 14 residues. The V end was cut by 3 bases, the J end by 0 bases, with 6 bases between. CDR1 and CDR2 (germline): MNHEY, SVGAGI. CDR3 residues: CASSYSASGNTIYF. DNA for the CDR3: TGTGCCAGCAGTTATTCAGCCTCTGGAAACACCATATATTTT.

This chain links TRBV20-1 with TRBJ2-5; 7 nucleotides match TRBD2. Germline values: CDR1 DFQATT, CDR2 SNEGSKA (reference sequence). After removal of 6 bases from V and 3 bases from J, the junction contained 22 bases not matched to a gene. This CDR3 comprises 18 residues. The CDR3 sequence is CSAFRMEAGWGGEETQYF. The CDR3 DNA follows: TGCAGTGCCTTTAGGATGGAGGCGGGGTGGGGAGGGGAAGAGACCCAGTACTTC.

This clonotype was observed a few times. The genes are TRBV14 and TRBJ2-1, with D possibly TRBD1 on 6 matching bases. The CDR3 is 15 residues long. With 0 bases removed from V and 4 bases from J, the gap between germline ends came to 10 bases. Germline V lookup: CDR1 SGHDN, CDR2 FVKESK. The CDR3 DNA follows: TGTGCCAGCAGCCAAGAGGACAGTCCGTACAATGAGCAGTTCTTC. As protein: CASSQEDSPYNEQFF.

CDR3 sequence reads: CASRLGGNYGYTF. The CDR3 nucleotides read TGTGCCAGCAGGCTGGGAGGAAACTATGGCTACACCTTC. The rearrangement links TRBV12-3 or TRBV12-4 to TRBJ1-2; D gene ambiguous. V lost 6 bases, J lost 2 bases, and 10 bases lay in between. This CDR3 is 13 amino acids long.

The V call is TRBV6-1, the J call TRBJ1-1, with D tentatively TRBD1 (5 bases). CDR3 length: 16 residues. V dropped 2 bases and J dropped 3 bases, with 16 bases sitting between them. Germline CDR1 reads MNHNS; CDR2 reads SASEGT. The CDR3 DNA sequence: TGTGCCAGCAGTGAAATTCGGCTCAGGGCGGACACTGAAGCTTTCTTT. Translated, it gives CASSEIRLRADTEAFF.

This clonotype appeared a few times. The chain uses TRBV15 and TRBJ1-2; TRBD1 agrees at 9 bases. The germline V gene encodes CDR1 LNHNV and CDR2 YYDKDF (reference sequence). The CDR3 is 15 amino acids. V lost 1 base and J lost 5; bases outside the gene matches: 5. CDR3 region: CATSRADRGWYGYTF. CDR3 DNA sequence: TGTGCCACCAGCAGAGCGGACAGGGGTTGGTATGGCTACACCTTC.

This clonotype was counted ten times or more. The chain carries TRBV7-9 and TRBJ1-1; TRBD1 matches 7 bases. The germline CDR1 and CDR2 sequences are SEHNR and FQNEAQ (reference sequence). This CDR3 contains 16 residues. J was trimmed by 3 bases and V by 4 bases; bases with no gene match: 11. The CDR3 DNA reads as TGTGCCAGCAGCTCGCAGACAGGGAGGGGAGACACTGAAGCTTTCTTT. Translation: CASSSQTGRGDTEAFF.

The chain employs TRBV6-1 and TRBJ2-2; the match to TRBD2 covers 14 bases. There are 16 residues in the CDR3. The germline CDR1 and CDR2 sequences are MNHNS and SASEGT. V lost 4 bases and J lost 3; bases outside the gene matches: 1. The CDR3 loop reads CASSGLAGGHTGELFF. The CDR3 coding sequence is TGTGCCAGCAGTGGACTAGCGGGGGGGCACACCGGGGAGCTGTTTTTT.

This clonotype appeared a single time. The CDR3 sequence: CASSVGAGGREQYF. The CDR3, as DNA: TGTGCCAGCAGTGTAGGAGCGGGGGGGCGCGAGCAGTACTTC. This chain joins TRBV2 and TRBJ2-7; 10 nucleotides line up with TRBD2. V lost 4 bases, J lost 6 bases, and 6 bases stayed unmatched. The CDR3 length is 14 residues. Germline CDR1 and CDR2: SNHLY and FYNNEI.

This clonotype appeared a few times. The rearrangement joins TRBV7-9 to TRBJ1-2, with TRBD1 identical over 8 bases. J gave up 4 bases and V 5 bases, and 9 bases lay outside the gene matches. CDR3 length: 15 residues. Germline values: CDR1 SEHNR, CDR2 FQNEAQ (reference sequence). The CDR3 sequence: CASSNTRTGIYGYTF. The DNA of the CDR3 is TGTGCCAGCAGCAATACCCGGACAGGGATCTATGGCTACACCTTC.

There are many counts of this clonotype. The chain recombines TRBV6-6 with TRBJ2-7, with D possibly matching TRBD2 (7 bases). Germline loops: CDR1 MNHNY, CDR2 SVGAGI (reference sequence). Trimming cost V 6 bases and J 5 bases, with 23 bases left between them. This CDR3 region has 16 residues. CDR3 coding DNA: TGTGCCAGCAGCACCCGTACTAGGGGGGGGAGCCACGAGCAGTACTTC. It translates to CASSTRTRGGSHEQYF.

This clonotype was picked up a small number of times. The V gene is TRBV28, the J gene TRBJ2-3; 12 bases align to TRBD2. V was pared by 3 bases and J by 1 base, with 8 bases of the junction left unmatched. The CDR3 loop spans 18 amino acids. Looked up from germline, CDR1 is MDHEN and CDR2 is SYDVKM. As DNA, the CDR3 is TGTGCCAGCAGTTTTTCCTCTAGCGGGGGGGCTGGCACAGATACGCAGTATTTT. Its protein is CASSFSSSGGAGTDTQYF.

A few counts support this clonotype. The chain carries TRBV11-3 and TRBJ2-1; 13 bases fit TRBD2. V gave up 4 bases and J gave up 7 bases; unmatched junction bases: 4. The germline V gene encodes CDR1 SGHNT and CDR2 YENEEA. The CDR3 loop spans 15 amino acids. The CDR3 DNA is TGTGCCAGCAGCTCACTAGCGGGGGGGATGAATGAGCAGTTCTTC. This translates into CASSSLAGGMNEQFF.

There are a few counts of this clonotype. This rearrangement joins TRBV12-3 or TRBV12-4 to TRBJ2-2, with TRBD2 matching over 8 bases. The CDR3 sequence is 16 residues long. Losses at the gene ends were 4 bases for V and 1 base for J; bases not matched to a gene: 5. The chain's CDR3 is CASSWVGTRNTGELFF. CDR3 DNA sequence: TGTGCCAGCAGTTGGGTCGGGACTAGGAACACCGGGGAGCTGTTTTTT.

The chain employs TRBV20-1 and TRBJ1-3, with D perhaps TRBD1 (5 bases). Trimming left V 5 bases short and J 0 bases short, with 14 bases between. The CDR3 is 15 amino acids. In germline, CDR1 is DFQATT, CDR2 SNEGSKA (reference sequence). The CDR3 spells CSARRDYDSGNTIYF. The DNA for the CDR3 is TGCAGTGCTCGGAGGGACTACGACTCTGGAAACACCATATATTTT.

This clonotype appeared a few times. The rearrangement links TRBV10-3 to TRBJ2-5; tentatively, D is TRBD1 or TRBD2 (5 bases each). Germline V CDR1 and CDR2: ENHRY, SYGVKD. The ends were cut back, 3 bases at V and 5 bases at J, with 10 bases in the middle. The CDR3 runs 13 residues. CDR3 sequence: CAISDWDLETQYF. CDR3 DNA: TGTGCCATCAGTGACTGGGACCTGGAGACCCAGTACTTC.

The V and J genes are TRBV7-9 and TRBJ1-1; D is perhaps TRBD1 (5 bases). CDR1 is SEHNR, CDR2 FQNEAQ, per germline (reference sequence). The CDR3 runs to 15 residues. The V end was cut by 5 bases, the J end by 4 bases, with 17 bases between. The CDR3 protein is CASSLGRSGGTEAFF. In DNA form, the CDR3 reads TGTGCCAGCAGCCTAGGACGCAGCGGGGGCACTGAAGCTTTCTTT.

The CDR3 region has the DNA TGTGCCAGCATTTCTGAGGGTGAAAAACTGTTTTTT. Its protein is CASISEGEKLFF. This sequence joins TRBV7-9 and TRBJ1-4, with D uncertain. The CDR3 runs to 12 residues. CDR1 SEHNR and CDR2 FQNEAQ come from the germline V gene (reference sequence). Trimming shortened V by 7 bases and J by 7 bases, and 10 bases separated the two germline ends.

The chain links TRBV12-3 or TRBV12-4 to TRBJ2-1; 8 bases match TRBD1. V dropped 5 bases and J dropped 7; count of bases not matched to a gene: 7. CDR3 length equals 14 residues. CDR3 residues: CASSPLDRVNEQFF. CDR3 in DNA: TGTGCCAGCAGTCCCCTGGACAGGGTGAATGAGCAGTTCTTC.

This clonotype turned up a few times. This sequence joins TRBV11-2 and TRBJ2-4; 8 bases are shared with TRBD1. CDR1 and CDR2 from the germline V gene are SGHAT and FQNNGV. V shed 5 bases, J shed 2 bases, and the junction held 5 bases outside the gene matches. This CDR3 region has 15 residues. The CDR3 nucleotides are TGTGCCAGCAGCCTAAACAGGGGGTCCAAAAACATTCAGTACTTC. It translates to CASSLNRGSKNIQYF. The whole variable domain, filled in from reference TRBV11-2 and TRBJ2-4, reads EAGVAQSPRYKIIEKRQSVAFWCNPISGHATLYWYQQILGQGPKLLIQFQNNGVVDDSQLPKDRFSAERLKGVDSTLKIQPAKLEDSAVYLCASSLNRGSKNIQYFGAGTRLSVL.

In its sample, this clonotype was seen a few times. The chain recombines TRBV6-2 or TRBV6-3 with TRBJ1-1, with no clear D. This CDR3 is built from 14 residues. With 2 bases removed from V and 0 bases from J, the gap between germline ends came to 7 bases. Per germline, CDR1 MNHEY and CDR2 SVGEGT. CDR3 sequence reads: CASSYVQMNTEAFF. The CDR3 DNA is TGTGCCAGCAGTTACGTACAAATGAACACTGAAGCTTTCTTT.

This chain connects TRBV29-1 to TRBJ2-4, with 9 positions matching TRBD1. The CDR3 extends over 15 amino acids. J gave up 9 bases and V 6 bases, and 15 bases lay outside the gene matches. In germline, CDR1 is SQVTM, CDR2 ANQGSEA. The CDR3 sequence: CSVPWPGQGWGIQYF. As DNA, the CDR3 is TGCAGCGTCCCCTGGCCTGGACAGGGGTGGGGCATTCAGTACTTC. Full variable domain (remainder filled in from reference TRBV29-1 and TRBJ2-4): SAVISQKPSRDICQRGTSLTIQCQVDSQVTMMFWYRQQPGQSLTLIATANQGSEATYESGFVIDKFPISRPNLTFSTLTVSNMSPEDSSIYLCSVPWPGQGWGIQYFGAGTRLSVL.

CDR3 sequence reads: CSVEAHTDTQYF. The DNA for the CDR3 is TGCAGCGTTGAAGCGCACACAGATACGCAGTATTTT. The chain combines TRBV29-1 with TRBJ2-3; the D is unclear. CDR3 length: 12 residues. V dropped 1 base and J dropped 2 bases, with 4 bases sitting between them. The germline gives CDR1 SQVTM, CDR2 ANQGSEA.